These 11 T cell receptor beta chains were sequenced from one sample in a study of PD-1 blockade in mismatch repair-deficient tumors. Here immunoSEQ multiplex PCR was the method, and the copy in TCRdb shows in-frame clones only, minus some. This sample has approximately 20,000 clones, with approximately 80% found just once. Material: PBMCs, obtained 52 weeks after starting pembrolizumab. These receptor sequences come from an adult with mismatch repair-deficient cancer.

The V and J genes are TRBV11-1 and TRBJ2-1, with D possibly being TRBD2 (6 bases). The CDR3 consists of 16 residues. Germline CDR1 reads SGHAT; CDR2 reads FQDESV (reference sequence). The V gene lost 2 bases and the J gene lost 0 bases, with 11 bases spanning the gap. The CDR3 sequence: CASSLSGLFSYNEQFF. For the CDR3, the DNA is TGTGCCAGCAGCTTATCGGGACTTTTCTCCTACAATGAGCAGTTCTTC.

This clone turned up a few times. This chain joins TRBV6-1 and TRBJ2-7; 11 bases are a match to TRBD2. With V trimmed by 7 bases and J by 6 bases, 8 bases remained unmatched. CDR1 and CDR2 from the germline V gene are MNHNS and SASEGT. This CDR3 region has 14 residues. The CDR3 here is CASNIAGGPFEQYF. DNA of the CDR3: TGTGCCAGCAATATAGCGGGAGGGCCCTTCGAGCAGTACTTC.

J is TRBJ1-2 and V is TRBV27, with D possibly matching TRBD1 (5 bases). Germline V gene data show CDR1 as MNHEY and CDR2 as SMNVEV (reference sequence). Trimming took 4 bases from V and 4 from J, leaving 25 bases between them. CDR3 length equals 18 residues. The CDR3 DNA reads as TGTGCCAGCAGTTCGGACATCTCAACTTTCGACCTGGGCTATGGCTACACCTTC. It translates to CASSSDISTFDLGYGYTF.

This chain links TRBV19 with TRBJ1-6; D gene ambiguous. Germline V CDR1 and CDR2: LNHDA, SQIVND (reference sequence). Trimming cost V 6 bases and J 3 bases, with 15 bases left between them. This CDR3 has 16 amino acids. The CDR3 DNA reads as TGTGCCAGTAGCACACCTCGAGGGCGCTATAATTCACCCCTCCACTTT. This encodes CASSTPRGRYNSPLHF.

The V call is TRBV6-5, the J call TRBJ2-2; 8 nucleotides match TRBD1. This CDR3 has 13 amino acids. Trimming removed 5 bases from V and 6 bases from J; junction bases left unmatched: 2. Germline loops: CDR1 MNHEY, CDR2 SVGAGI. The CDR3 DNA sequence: TGTGCCAGCAGTACGGACAGGGCCGGGGAGCTGTTTTTT. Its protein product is CASSTDRAGELFF.

The DNA of the CDR3 is TGCGCCAGCAGCTTGGTGCTAGCGGGGGACAATGAGCAGTTCTTC. Translation gives CASSLVLAGDNEQFF. V and J are TRBV5-1 and TRBJ2-1, with TRBD2 identical over 10 bases. Looked up from germline, CDR1 is SGHRS and CDR2 is YFSETQ. The V gene end was trimmed by 0 bases and the J gene end by 5 bases; junction bases not matched to a gene: 2. The CDR3 spans 15 residues.

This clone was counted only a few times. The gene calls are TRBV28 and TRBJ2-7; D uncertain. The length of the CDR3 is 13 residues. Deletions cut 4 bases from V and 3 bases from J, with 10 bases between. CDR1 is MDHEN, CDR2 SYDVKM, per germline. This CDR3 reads CASSSPGFYEQYF. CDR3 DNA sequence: TGTGCCAGCAGTTCCCCCGGTTTCTACGAGCAGTACTTC.

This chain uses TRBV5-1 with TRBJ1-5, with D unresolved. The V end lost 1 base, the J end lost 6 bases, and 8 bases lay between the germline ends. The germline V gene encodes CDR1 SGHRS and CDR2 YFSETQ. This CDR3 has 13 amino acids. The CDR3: CASSLSRGQPQHF. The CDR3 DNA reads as TGCGCCAGCAGCTTGTCCCGGGGTCAGCCCCAGCATTTT.

The CDR3 coding sequence is TGCGCCAGCAGCGACGACAGGGCCTCTGGAAACACCATATATTTT. Its protein is CASSDDRASGNTIYF. The chain joins TRBV5-1 to TRBJ1-3, with 7 positions matching TRBD1. This CDR3 region has 15 residues. Germline CDR1 reads SGHRS; CDR2 reads YFSETQ. Trimming removed 4 bases from V and 0 bases from J; junction bases left unmatched: 4. Full variable domain (outside the CDR3, taken from reference TRBV5-1 and TRBJ1-3): KAGVTQTPRYLIKTRGQQVTLSCSPISGHRSVSWYQQTPGQGLQFLFEYFSETQRNKGNFPGRFSGRQFSNSRSEMNVSTLELGDSALYLCASSDDRASGNTIYFGEGSWLTVV.

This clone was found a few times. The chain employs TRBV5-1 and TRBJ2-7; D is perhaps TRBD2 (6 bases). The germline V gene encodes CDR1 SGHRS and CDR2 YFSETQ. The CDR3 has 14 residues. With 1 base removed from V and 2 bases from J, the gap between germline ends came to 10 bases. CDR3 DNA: TGCGCCAGCAGCTTGTCGGGAGAGGCCTACGAGCAGTACTTC. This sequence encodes CASSLSGEAYEQYF.

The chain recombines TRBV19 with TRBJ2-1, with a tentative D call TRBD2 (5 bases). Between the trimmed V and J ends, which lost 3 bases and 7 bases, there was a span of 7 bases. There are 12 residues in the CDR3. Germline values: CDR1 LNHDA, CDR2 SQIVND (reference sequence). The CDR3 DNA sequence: TGTGCCAGTAGTATTCGGGGAAATGAGCAGTTCTTC. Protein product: CASSIRGNEQFF.